This T cell receptor (beta chain) was sequenced in a study of blood T cell repertoires in COVID-19. The data were produced by immunoSEQ multiplex PCR, yet TCRdb's version contains in-frame clones alone and is incomplete. The table includes a few hundred thousand clones, roughly 90% detected once. To note about this clone: This sample includes further DNA sequences coding for the same CDR3.

CDR1 and CDR2 (germline): MDHEN, SYDVKM. Trimming took off 11 bases at V and 4 bases at J, with 8 bases between the two ends. The CDR3 consists of 10 residues. Sequencing was carried out using PBMCs or T cells enriched from blood (not recorded which). V gene TRBV28 combines with J gene TRBJ1-1, with D perhaps matching TRBD1 (5 bases). This receptor was obtained from a young woman who had recovered from COVID-19. Here the CDR3 DNA reads TGTGCCTCGGGGGGCACTGAAGCTTTCTTT. Its protein is CASGGTEAFF.